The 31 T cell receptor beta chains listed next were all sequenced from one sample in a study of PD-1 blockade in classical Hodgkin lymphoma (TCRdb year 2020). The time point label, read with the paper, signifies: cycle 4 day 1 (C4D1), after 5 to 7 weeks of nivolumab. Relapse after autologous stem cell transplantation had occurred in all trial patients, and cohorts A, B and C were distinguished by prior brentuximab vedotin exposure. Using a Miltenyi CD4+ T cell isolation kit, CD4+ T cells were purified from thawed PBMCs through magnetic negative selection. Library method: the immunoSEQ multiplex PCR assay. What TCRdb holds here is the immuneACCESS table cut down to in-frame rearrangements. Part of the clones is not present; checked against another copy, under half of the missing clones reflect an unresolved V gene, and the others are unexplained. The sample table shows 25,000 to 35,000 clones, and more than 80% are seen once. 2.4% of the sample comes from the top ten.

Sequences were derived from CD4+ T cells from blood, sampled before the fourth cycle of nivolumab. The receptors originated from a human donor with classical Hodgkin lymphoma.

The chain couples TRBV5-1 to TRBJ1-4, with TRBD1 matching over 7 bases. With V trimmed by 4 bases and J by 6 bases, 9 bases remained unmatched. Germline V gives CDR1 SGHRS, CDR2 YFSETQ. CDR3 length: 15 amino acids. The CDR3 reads CASSISQGRHEKLFF. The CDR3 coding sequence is TGCGCCAGCAGCATTTCACAGGGGAGGCATGAAAAACTGTTTTTT.

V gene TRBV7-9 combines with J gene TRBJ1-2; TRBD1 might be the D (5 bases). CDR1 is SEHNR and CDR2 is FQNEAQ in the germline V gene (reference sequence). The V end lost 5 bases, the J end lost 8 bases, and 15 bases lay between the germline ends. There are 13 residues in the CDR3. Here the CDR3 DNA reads TGTGCCAGCAGCAGAGAAGGGGCTGACGGCTACACCTTC. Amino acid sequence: CASSREGADGYTF. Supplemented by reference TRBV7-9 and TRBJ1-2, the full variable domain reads DTGVSQNPRHKITKRGQNVTFRCDPISEHNRLYWYRQTLGQGPEFLTYFQNEAQLEKSRLLSDRFSAERPKGSFSTLEIQRTEQGDSAMYLCASSREGADGYTFGSGTRLTVV.

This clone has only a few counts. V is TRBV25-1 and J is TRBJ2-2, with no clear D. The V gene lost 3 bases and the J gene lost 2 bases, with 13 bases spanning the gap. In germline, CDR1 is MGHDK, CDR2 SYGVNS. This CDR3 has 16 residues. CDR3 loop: CASSDQKKGNTGELFF. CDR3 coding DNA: TGTGCCAGCAGTGACCAAAAGAAGGGAAACACCGGGGAGCTGTTTTTT.

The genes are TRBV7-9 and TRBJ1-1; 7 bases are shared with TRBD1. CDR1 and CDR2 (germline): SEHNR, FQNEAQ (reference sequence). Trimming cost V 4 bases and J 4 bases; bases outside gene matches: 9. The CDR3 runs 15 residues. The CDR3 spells CASSSRQGGVTEAFF. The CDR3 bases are TGTGCCAGCAGCTCCAGACAGGGAGGGGTCACTGAAGCTTTCTTT.

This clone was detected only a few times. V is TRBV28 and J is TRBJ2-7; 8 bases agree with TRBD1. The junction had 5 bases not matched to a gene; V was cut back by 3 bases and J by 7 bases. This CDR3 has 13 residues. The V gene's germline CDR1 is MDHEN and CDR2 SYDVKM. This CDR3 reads CASSFQGASEQYF. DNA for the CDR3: TGTGCCAGCAGTTTTCAGGGGGCTAGTGAGCAGTACTTC.

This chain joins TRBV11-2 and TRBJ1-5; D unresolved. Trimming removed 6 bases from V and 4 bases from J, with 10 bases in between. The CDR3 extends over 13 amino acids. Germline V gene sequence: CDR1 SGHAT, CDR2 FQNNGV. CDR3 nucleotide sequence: TGTGCCAGCAGTTTAACTCAAAATCAGCCCCAGCATTTT. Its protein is CASSLTQNQPQHF.

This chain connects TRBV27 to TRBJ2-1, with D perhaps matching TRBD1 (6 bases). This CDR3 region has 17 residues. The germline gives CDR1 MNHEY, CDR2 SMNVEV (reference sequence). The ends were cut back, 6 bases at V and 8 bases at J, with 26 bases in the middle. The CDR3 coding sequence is TGTGCCAGCAGCAAACCGCTCGGGACCCCAGGGGCCCATGAGCAGTTCTTC. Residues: CASSKPLGTPGAHEQFF.

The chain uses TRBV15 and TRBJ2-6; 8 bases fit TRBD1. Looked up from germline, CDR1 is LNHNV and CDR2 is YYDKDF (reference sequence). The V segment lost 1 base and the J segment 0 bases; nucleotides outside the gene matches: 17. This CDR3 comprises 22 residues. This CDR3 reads CATSRVLEDRAFPFSGANVLTF. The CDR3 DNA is TGTGCCACCAGCAGAGTATTGGAGGACAGGGCTTTTCCGTTCTCTGGGGCCAACGTCCTGACTTTC. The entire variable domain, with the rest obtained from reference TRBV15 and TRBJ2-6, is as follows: DAMVIQNPRYQVTQFGKPVTLSCSQTLNHNVMYWYQQKSSQAPKLLFHYYDKDFNNEADTPDNFQSRRPNTSFCFLDIRSPGLGDTAMYLCATSRVLEDRAFPFSGANVLTFGAGSRLTVL.

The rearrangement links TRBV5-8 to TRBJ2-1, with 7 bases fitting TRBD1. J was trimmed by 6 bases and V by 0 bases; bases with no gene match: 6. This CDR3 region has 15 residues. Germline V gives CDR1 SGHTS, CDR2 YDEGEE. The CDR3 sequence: CASSLAGTAVNEQFF. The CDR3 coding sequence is TGTGCCAGCAGCTTGGCCGGGACAGCGGTCAATGAGCAGTTCTTC.

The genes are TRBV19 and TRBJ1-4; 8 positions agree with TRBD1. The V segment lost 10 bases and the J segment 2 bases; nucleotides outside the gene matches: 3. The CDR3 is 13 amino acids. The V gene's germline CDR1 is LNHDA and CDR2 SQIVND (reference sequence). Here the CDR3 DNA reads TGTGCCACTCGACAGGGGACTAATGAAAAACTGTTTTTT. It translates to CATRQGTNEKLFF.

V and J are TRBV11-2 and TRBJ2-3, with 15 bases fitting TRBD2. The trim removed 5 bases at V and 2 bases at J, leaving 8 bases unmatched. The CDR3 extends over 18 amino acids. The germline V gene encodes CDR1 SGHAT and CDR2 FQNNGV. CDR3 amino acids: CASSPRTSGRENTDTQYF. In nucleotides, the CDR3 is TGTGCCAGCAGCCCCCGGACTAGCGGGAGGGAAAACACAGATACGCAGTATTTT.

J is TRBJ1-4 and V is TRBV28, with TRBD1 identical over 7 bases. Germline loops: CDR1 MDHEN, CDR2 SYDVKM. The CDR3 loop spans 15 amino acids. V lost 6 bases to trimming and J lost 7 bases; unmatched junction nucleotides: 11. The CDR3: CASSRPTGLGEKLFF. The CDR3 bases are TGTGCCAGCAGCCGCCCGACAGGGCTGGGTGAAAAACTGTTTTTT.

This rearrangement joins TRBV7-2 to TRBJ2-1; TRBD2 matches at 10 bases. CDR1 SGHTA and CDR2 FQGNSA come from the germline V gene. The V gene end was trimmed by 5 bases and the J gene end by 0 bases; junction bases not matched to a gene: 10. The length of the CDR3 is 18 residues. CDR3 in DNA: TGTGCCAGCAGCCAACTAGCGGGGAGGAAGAGCTCCTACAATGAGCAGTTCTTC. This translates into CASSQLAGRKSSYNEQFF.

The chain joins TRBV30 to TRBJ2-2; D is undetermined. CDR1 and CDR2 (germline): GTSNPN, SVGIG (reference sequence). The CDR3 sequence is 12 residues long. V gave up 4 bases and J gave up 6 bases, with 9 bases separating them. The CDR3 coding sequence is TGTGCCTGGAATCTTGTTGCCGGGGAGCTGTTTTTT. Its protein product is CAWNLVAGELFF.

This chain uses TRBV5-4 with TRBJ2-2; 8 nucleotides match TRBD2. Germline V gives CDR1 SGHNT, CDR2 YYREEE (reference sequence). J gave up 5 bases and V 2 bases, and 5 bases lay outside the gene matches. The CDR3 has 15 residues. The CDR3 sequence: CASSLAGARTGELFF. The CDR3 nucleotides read TGTGCCAGCAGCTTAGCGGGGGCCAGGACCGGGGAGCTGTTTTTT.

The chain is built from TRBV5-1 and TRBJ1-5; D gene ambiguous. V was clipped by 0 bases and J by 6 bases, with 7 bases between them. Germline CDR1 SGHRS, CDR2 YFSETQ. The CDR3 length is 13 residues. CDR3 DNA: TGCGCCAGCAGCTTGGAGGGAATTCAGCCCCAGCATTTT. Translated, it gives CASSLEGIQPQHF.

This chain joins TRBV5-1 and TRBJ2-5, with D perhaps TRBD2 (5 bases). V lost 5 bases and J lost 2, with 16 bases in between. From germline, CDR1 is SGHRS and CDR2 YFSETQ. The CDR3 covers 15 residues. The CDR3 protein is CASSSQAAVQETQYF. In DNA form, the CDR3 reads TGCGCCAGCAGTTCGCAAGCGGCAGTTCAAGAGACCCAGTACTTC.

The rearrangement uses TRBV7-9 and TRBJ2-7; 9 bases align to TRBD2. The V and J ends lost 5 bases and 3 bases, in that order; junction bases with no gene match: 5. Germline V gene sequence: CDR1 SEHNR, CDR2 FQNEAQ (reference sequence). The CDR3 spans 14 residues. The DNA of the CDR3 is TGTGCCAGCAGCCTTAATAGCGGGAGCTACGAGCAGTACTTC. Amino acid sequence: CASSLNSGSYEQYF.

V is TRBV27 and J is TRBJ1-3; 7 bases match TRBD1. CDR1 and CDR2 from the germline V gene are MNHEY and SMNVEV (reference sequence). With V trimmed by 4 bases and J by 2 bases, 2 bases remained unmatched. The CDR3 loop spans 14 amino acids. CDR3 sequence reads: CASSSGGTGNTIYF. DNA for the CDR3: TGTGCCAGCAGTTCAGGGGGGACTGGAAACACCATATATTTT.

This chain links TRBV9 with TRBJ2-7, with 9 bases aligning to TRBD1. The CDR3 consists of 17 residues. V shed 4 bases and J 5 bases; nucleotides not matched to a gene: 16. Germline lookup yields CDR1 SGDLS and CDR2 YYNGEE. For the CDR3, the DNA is TGTGCCAGCAGCACCAGCCCCACGGGACAGGGAATCCACGAGCAGTACTTC. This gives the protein CASSTSPTGQGIHEQYF. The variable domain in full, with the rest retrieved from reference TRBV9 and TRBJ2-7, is DSGVTQTPKHLITATGQRVTLRCSPRSGDLSVYWYQQSLDQGLQFLIQYYNGEERAKGNILERFSAQQFPDLHSELNLSSLELGDSALYFCASSTSPTGQGIHEQYFGPGTRLTVT.

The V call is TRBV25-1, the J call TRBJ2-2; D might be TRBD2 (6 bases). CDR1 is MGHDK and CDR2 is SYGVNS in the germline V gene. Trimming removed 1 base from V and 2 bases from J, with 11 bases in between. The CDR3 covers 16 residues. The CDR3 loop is CASSELVGGNTGELFF. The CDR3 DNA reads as TGTGCCAGCAGTGAATTAGTGGGAGGCAACACCGGGGAGCTGTTTTTT.

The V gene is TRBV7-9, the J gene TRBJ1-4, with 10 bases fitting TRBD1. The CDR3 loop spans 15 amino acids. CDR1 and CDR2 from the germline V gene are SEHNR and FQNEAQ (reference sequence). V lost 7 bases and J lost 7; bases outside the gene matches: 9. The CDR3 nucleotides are TGTGCCAGCACCGGGACAGGGGTTGTTGGTGAAAAACTGTTTTTT. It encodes CASTGTGVVGEKLFF. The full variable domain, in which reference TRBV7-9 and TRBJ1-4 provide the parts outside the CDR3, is DTGVSQNPRHKITKRGQNVTFRCDPISEHNRLYWYRQTLGQGPEFLTYFQNEAQLEKSRLLSDRFSAERPKGSFSTLEIQRTEQGDSAMYLCASTGTGVVGEKLFFGSGTQLSVL.

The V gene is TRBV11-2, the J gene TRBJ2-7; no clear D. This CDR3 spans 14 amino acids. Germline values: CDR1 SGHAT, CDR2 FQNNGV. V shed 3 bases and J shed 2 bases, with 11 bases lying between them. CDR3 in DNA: TGTGCCAGCAGCTTCGGTCTGCTTCCCTACGAGCAGTACTTC. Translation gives CASSFGLLPYEQYF.

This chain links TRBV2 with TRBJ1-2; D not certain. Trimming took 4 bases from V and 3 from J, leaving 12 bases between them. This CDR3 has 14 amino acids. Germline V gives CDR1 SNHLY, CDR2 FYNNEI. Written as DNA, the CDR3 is TGTGCCAGCAGTGTTTCCGGGTTCGACTATGGCTACACCTTC. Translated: CASSVSGFDYGYTF.

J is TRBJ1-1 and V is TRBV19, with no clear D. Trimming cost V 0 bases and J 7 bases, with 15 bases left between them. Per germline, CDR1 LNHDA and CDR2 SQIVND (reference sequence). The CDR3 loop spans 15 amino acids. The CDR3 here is CASSIDLAGPREAFF. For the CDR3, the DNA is TGTGCCAGTAGTATAGATCTAGCAGGACCCCGTGAAGCTTTCTTT.

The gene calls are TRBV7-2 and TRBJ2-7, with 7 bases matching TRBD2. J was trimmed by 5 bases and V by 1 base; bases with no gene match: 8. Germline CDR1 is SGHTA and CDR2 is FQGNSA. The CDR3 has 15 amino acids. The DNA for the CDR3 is TGTGCCAGCAGCTTAGAGATTGCGGGAGTTCACGAGCAGTACTTC. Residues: CASSLEIAGVHEQYF.

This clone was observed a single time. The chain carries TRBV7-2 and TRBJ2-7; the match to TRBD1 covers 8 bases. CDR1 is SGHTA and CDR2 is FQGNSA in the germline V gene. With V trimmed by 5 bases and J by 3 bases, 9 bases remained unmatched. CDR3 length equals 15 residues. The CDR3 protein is CASSADRGEIYEQYF. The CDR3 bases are TGTGCCAGCAGCGCCGACAGGGGTGAGATCTACGAGCAGTACTTC.

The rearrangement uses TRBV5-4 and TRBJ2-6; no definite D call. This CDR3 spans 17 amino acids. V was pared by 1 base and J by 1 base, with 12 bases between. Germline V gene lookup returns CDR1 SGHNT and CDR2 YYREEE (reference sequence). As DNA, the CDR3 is TGTGCCAGCAGCTTGTCGATTATAAGGTCTGGGGCCAACGTCCTGACTTTC. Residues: CASSLSIIRSGANVLTF.

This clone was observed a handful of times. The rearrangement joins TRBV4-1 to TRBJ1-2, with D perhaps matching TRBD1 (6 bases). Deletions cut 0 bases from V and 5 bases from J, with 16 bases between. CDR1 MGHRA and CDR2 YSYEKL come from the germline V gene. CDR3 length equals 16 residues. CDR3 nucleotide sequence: TGCGCCAGCAGCCAAGAGGGGCGGGGGGGCGCATATGGCTACACCTTC. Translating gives CASSQEGRGGAYGYTF.

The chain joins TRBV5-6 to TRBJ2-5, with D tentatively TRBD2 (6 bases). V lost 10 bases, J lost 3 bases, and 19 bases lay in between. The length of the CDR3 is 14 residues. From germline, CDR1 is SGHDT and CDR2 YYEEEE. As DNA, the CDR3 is TGTGCCTCCCAGTTGGGGGGAGGCGAAGAGACCCAGTACTTC. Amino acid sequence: CASQLGGGEETQYF.

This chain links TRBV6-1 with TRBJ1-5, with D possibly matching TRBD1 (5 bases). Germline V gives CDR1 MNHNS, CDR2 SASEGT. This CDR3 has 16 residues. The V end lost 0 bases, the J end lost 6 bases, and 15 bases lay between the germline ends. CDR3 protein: CASSEAGGWRGQPQHF. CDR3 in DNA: TGTGCCAGCAGTGAAGCCGGGGGGTGGCGGGGTCAGCCCCAGCATTTT.